The T cell receptor (beta chain) described here comes from a study of T-cell memory formation after mild COVID-19 (dated by TCRdb to 2020 to 2023). The study in broad terms: TCR sequence clusters from the two donors were largely donor specific. Two young, previously healthy adult volunteers made up the cohort, one male and one female. In a couple of donors, T-cell clones that expanded and contracted after mild COVID-19 were tracked by sequencing TCRalpha and TCRbeta repertoires over time.

Ficoll-Paque density gradient centrifugation was used to isolate PBMCs. Only a few counts were recorded for this clonotype. The target of this receptor is not known. Base qualities are missing; no much larger clone stands one base away. The data were produced on an Illumina NovaSeq 6000. TCRalpha and TCRbeta cDNA libraries were built by 5'RACE with constant-segment primers, adding sample barcodes and unique molecular identifiers. Trizol reagent was used to extract RNA from every sample. The libraries were amplified in two PCR steps, and the second step added a second sample barcode and Illumina TruSeq adapters. Libraries were sequenced on an Illumina NovaSeq with 2 x 150 bp paired-end reads. In the paper's pipeline: Reads were demultiplexed and collapsed into UMI-guided consensus sequences with migec v1.2.7. Using mixcr v2.1.11, the UMI consensuses were aligned to TRA and TRB V and J templates and assembled into clonotypes. Clonotypes were classified as expanded or contracted when called significant by both edgeR and NoisET, with noise models trained on biological replicates. For edgeR calls, the thresholds were a false discovery rate-adjusted p below 0.01 and a log2 fold-change of 1. As an exploratory analysis of dynamics, PCA with hierarchical clustering was applied to max-normalized trajectories of the 1000 most abundant clonotypes. Separately sequenced CD4+ and CD8+ repertoires were used to assign the CD4 or CD8 phenotype of responding clones. TCRdb reprocessed the public reads (quality trimming at Q25 with fastp, clone calling with MiXCR) and kept in-frame beta chains. Each CDR3 protein gets just one entry, which takes the most common genes and DNA from the rows behind it. The V and J calls, along with clone size, are taken from TCRdb and not from the paper's own processing. The sample yields around 150,000 distinct CDR3 sequences; more than 12% were counted once. 14% of the sample goes to the ten largest clones.

The full study reports these points: Only two mild cases were covered in the study, and larger cohorts including severe cases with pre-infection samples were considered necessary. Whether the second-wave clones peaking on day 37 were SARS-CoV-2 specific was not confirmed. From day 15 to 85, contracting clones showed balanced CD4/CD8 phenotypes, whereas a second wave of clones that expanded from day 15 to 37 leaned towards CD4+. Contracting CD4+ clones turned up mainly in the CM and EM memory subsets, whereas EMRA was where CD8+ clones were enriched. Some responding clones were detected in pre-infection memory, which suggested that pre-existing cross-reactive memory T cells had joined the SARS-CoV-2 response.

The cysteine opens and the phenylalanine closes a CDR3 of 11 amino acids. The retained sequence is limited to the CDR3, 33 bases, with the frame set at the first base. As encoded in the germline V gene, CDR1 is SGHTA while CDR2 is FQGNSA. Trimming at the junction amounts to 4 bases on V and 8 bases on J, and the germline ends lie 6 bases apart. What was sequenced was PBMCs or a T cell subset sorted from them (not recorded which). This TCR derives from an adult woman who had mild COVID-19 (a few samples of this study predate the infection). The sample titles of this study are shuffled in the database, so cell type and time point are left out; the donor was told from shared clones. This chain is built from TRBV7-2 and TRBJ2-1; the D gene identity is not certain. CDR3 loop: CASSSFYEQFF. The nucleotides are TGTGCCAGCAGCTCCTTCTATGAGCAGTTCTTC.